The source of this TCR beta chain is a study of sequential checkpoint blockade in melanoma. Study background: Each arm's sequence ended with maintenance nivolumab.

Treatment in this sample: randomized to nivolumab then ipilimumab (arm A) or the reverse (arm B). The germline CDR1 and CDR2 sequences are SGHVS and FNYEAQ. The V segment lost 3 bases and the J segment 6 bases; nucleotides outside the gene matches: 7. This CDR3 comprises 15 residues. This clone was observed a handful of times. Measured with immunoSEQ multiplex PCR; TCRdb has only the in-frame clones, and not every one. Among around 680 clones listed, 25% to 35% were seen once. The sequence came from a human donor with melanoma. Sample: tumor tissue (inferred from file names), taken from a patient given nivolumab and ipilimumab in sequence. The chain carries TRBV7-6 and TRBJ2-7; 11 bases agree with TRBD1. This chain's CDR3 is CASSFPGQGVSEQYF. CDR3 DNA: TGTGCCAGCAGCTTCCCGGGACAGGGGGTTTCCGAGCAGTACTTC.